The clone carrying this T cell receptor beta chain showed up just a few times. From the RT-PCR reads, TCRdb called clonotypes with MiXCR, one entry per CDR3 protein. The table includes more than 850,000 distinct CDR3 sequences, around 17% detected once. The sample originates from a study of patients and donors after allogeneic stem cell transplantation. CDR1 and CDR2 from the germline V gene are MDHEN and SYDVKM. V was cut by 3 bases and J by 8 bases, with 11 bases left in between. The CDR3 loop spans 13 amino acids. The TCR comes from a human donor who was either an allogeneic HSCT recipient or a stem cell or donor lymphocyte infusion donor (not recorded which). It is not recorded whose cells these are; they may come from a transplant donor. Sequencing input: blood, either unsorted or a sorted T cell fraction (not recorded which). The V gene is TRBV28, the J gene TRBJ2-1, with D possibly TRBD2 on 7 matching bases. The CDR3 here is CASSLGGQDEQFF. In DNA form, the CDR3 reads TGTGCCAGCAGTTTGGGGGGGCAGGATGAGCAGTTCTTC. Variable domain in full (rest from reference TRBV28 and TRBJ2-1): DVKVTQSSRYLVKRTGEKVFLECVQDMDHENMFWYRQDPGLGLRLIYFSYDVKMKEKGDIPEGYSVSREKKERFSLILESASTNQTSMYLCASSLGGQDEQFFGPGTRLTVL.